One sample yielded the 21 T cell receptor beta chains listed below, sequenced in a study of CD8 T cells in ankylosing spondylitis. TCRdb used MiXCR to reprocess the 5' RACE reads, holding one entry per CDR3 protein. The top ten hold 5.5% to 7.5% of the sample, which has about 150,000 distinct CDR3 sequences, about 32% seen once. Sequenced input: synovial fluid, either unsorted or a sorted T cell fraction (not recorded which). The receptors originated from a male donor with ankylosing spondylitis.

The J gene is TRBJ1-5, the V gene TRBV20-1, with 9 bases fitting TRBD1. The V segment lost 6 bases and the J segment 0 bases; nucleotides outside the gene matches: 15. CDR3 length equals 18 residues. Germline V gene data show CDR1 as DFQATT and CDR2 as SNEGSKA (reference sequence). This CDR3 reads CSAKNPGQGDYSNQPQHF. CDR3 coding DNA: TGCAGTGCAAAGAATCCGGGACAGGGAGATTATAGCAATCAGCCCCAGCATTTT.

This chain links TRBV6-1 with TRBJ1-3; D might be TRBD1 (6 bases). V lost 0 bases and J lost 0, with 12 bases in between. The CDR3 runs 17 residues. The germline V gene has CDR1 MNHNS and CDR2 SASEGT. The CDR3 DNA reads TGTGCCAGCAGTGAAGCGCCTCAGGGGCTCTCTGGAAACACCATATATTTT. Translation: CASSEAPQGLSGNTIYF.

This clonotype was seen more than once but under ten times. The genes are TRBV6-1 and TRBJ2-1; tentative D call: TRBD1 (6 bases). Germline V gene data show CDR1 as MNHNS and CDR2 as SASEGT. V lost 8 bases to trimming and J lost 4 bases, with 15 bases between them. The CDR3 covers 14 residues. CDR3 amino acids: CASPSRGGYNEQFF. CDR3 DNA sequence: TGTGCCAGCCCATCCCGAGGGGGTTACAATGAGCAGTTCTTC.

The chain links TRBV20-1 to TRBJ2-1, with a possible D match to TRBD1 (5 bases). With 6 bases removed from V and 0 bases from J, the gap between germline ends came to 15 bases. This CDR3 is 15 amino acids long. The germline V gene encodes CDR1 DFQATT and CDR2 SNEGSKA (reference sequence). The CDR3 nucleotides are TGCAGTGCCAGGGTTCGGACGAGCTCCTACAATGAGCAGTTCTTC. It yields the protein CSARVRTSSYNEQFF.

A single count supports this clonotype. This chain joins TRBV20-1 and TRBJ2-2; D unresolved. V lost 7 bases and J 7 bases, leaving 16 bases between the germline ends. This CDR3 has 13 amino acids. The germline V gene encodes CDR1 DFQATT and CDR2 SNEGSKA (reference sequence). The CDR3 DNA sequence: TGCAGTGGATCTAAAGGGTATCACGGGGAGCTGTTTTTT. Residues: CSGSKGYHGELFF.

This clonotype was recorded once. The chain has TRBV27 and TRBJ2-6; D is possibly TRBD1 (5 bases). Germline CDR1 is MNHEY and CDR2 is SMNVEV (reference sequence). The germline V and J ends were trimmed by 3 bases and 0 bases, with 9 bases remaining between them. This CDR3 spans 16 amino acids. As DNA, the CDR3 is TGTGCCAGCAGTTTTTTGGGGCACTCTGGGGCCAACGTCCTGACTTTC. It specifies CASSFLGHSGANVLTF.

The CDR3, as DNA: TGTGCCAGCAGCTCAACCGGGACAGCTCTTTTCTCACCCCTCCACTTT. Translated: CASSSTGTALFSPLHF. The V and J genes are TRBV11-2 and TRBJ1-6; the match to TRBD1 covers 7 bases. V lost 4 bases and J lost 10; bases outside the gene matches: 13. CDR1 is SGHAT and CDR2 is FQNNGV in the germline V gene. The CDR3 spans 16 residues.

This clonotype showed up many times. The V call is TRBV20-1, the J call TRBJ1-2, with a tentative D call TRBD1 (5 bases). The CDR3 is 11 residues long. Per the germline V gene, CDR1 is DFQATT and CDR2 is SNEGSKA (reference sequence). DNA for the CDR3: TGCAAGGGGAATAGCGACTATGGCTACACCTTC. Translation gives CKGNSDYGYTF.

The chain employs TRBV5-8 and TRBJ1-5; 8 nucleotides agree with TRBD1. Trimming cost V 0 bases and J 5 bases; bases outside gene matches: 7. Looked up from germline, CDR1 is SGHTS and CDR2 is YDEGEE. The CDR3 length is 16 residues. CDR3 nucleotide sequence: TGTGCCAGCAGCTTGGTCAGGGGGCACCGCGATCAGCCCCAGCATTTT. It codes for CASSLVRGHRDQPQHF.

The chain is built from TRBV7-9 and TRBJ1-2; weak D call: TRBD1 (5 bases). In germline, CDR1 is SEHNR, CDR2 FQNEAQ (reference sequence). Trimming removed 5 bases from V and 6 bases from J, with 10 bases in between. The CDR3 length is 12 residues. The CDR3, as DNA: TGTGCCAGCAGCCTGGGGGGTCATGGCTACACCTTC. Its translation is CASSLGGHGYTF.

The chain employs TRBV3-1 and TRBJ2-7; no reliable D call. The CDR3 sequence is 11 residues long. Between the trimmed V and J ends, which lost 6 bases and 5 bases, there was a span of 8 bases. Germline CDR1 is LGHDT and CDR2 is YNNKEL (reference sequence). The chain's CDR3 is CASRRMNEQYF. In nucleotides, the CDR3 is TGTGCCAGCAGGAGGATGAACGAGCAGTACTTC.

This sequence joins TRBV4-1 and TRBJ1-2; possible D gene TRBD1, 6 bases. Germline-derived CDR1 and CDR2 are MGHRA and YSYEKL. The CDR3 has 15 amino acids. Deletions cut 1 base from V and 5 bases from J, with 14 bases between. Here the CDR3 reads CASSQVHREGYGYTF. CDR3 nucleotides: TGCGCCAGCAGCCAAGTGCACAGGGAGGGGTATGGCTACACCTTC.

In its sample, this clonotype was seen a few times. The J gene is TRBJ1-2, the V gene TRBV6-1; possible D gene TRBD1, 6 bases. Trimming left V 1 base short and J 8 bases short, with 23 bases between. CDR1 and CDR2 (germline): MNHNS, SASEGT. This CDR3 has 17 amino acids. The DNA for the CDR3 is TGTGCCAGCAGTGAAGGAAGACTGGACAGCCGTCCTCGGGGCTACACCTTC. Its protein product is CASSEGRLDSRPRGYTF.

The chain joins TRBV9 to TRBJ2-5; TRBD2 matches at 8 bases. Germline CDR1 is SGDLS and CDR2 is YYNGEE. The CDR3 spans 16 residues. V was clipped by 0 bases and J by 5 bases; unmatched bases: 9. Here the CDR3 reads CASSVGGRGELETQYF. The CDR3, as DNA: TGTGCCAGCAGCGTAGGGGGGCGGGGGGAACTTGAGACCCAGTACTTC.

This clonotype showed up just a few times. CDR3 nucleotides: TGTGCCAGCAGCGGGGACAGGGTCGTAGCTTTCTTT. Its protein product is CASSGDRVVAFF. The chain recombines TRBV11-2 with TRBJ1-1; TRBD1 aligns across 9 bases. The germline CDR1 and CDR2 sequences are SGHAT and FQNNGV. The ends lost 5 bases at V and 10 bases at J; junction bases unmatched: 5. The CDR3 has 12 residues.

The chain couples TRBV28 to TRBJ2-7, with a tentative D call TRBD1 (5 bases). The germline V gene encodes CDR1 MDHEN and CDR2 SYDVKM. The CDR3 is 14 amino acids. Trimming took off 4 bases at V and 9 bases at J, with 19 bases between the two ends. CDR3 residues: CASSSPLPQGRQYF. CDR3 in DNA: TGTGCCAGCAGTTCTCCACTACCTCAGGGTAGGCAGTACTTC. The whole variable domain, remainder taken from reference TRBV28 and TRBJ2-7, is DVKVTQSSRYLVKRTGEKVFLECVQDMDHENMFWYRQDPGLGLRLIYFSYDVKMKEKGDIPEGYSVSREKKERFSLILESASTNQTSMYLCASSSPLPQGRQYFGPGTRLTVT.

A few counts support this clonotype. This sequence joins TRBV24-1 and TRBJ2-1, with TRBD1 as a possible D gene (6 bases). From germline, CDR1 is KGHDR and CDR2 SFDVKD. This CDR3 is built from 16 residues. V was pared by 2 bases and J by 0 bases, with 10 bases between. CDR3 coding DNA: TGTGCCACCAGTGATTCTACAGGGAGCTCCTACAATGAGCAGTTCTTC. This sequence encodes CATSDSTGSSYNEQFF.

This rearrangement joins TRBV29-1 to TRBJ2-3; D possibly corresponds to TRBD1 (5 bases). The CDR3 extends over 15 amino acids. V was pared by 1 base and J by 0 bases, with 11 bases between. The germline CDR1 and CDR2 sequences are SQVTM and ANQGSEA. CDR3 amino acids: CSVEGGITSTDTQYF. The CDR3, as DNA: TGCAGCGTTGAAGGGGGCATAACTAGCACAGATACGCAGTATTTT.

This clonotype was observed many times. The chain recombines TRBV2 with TRBJ1-1, with D tentatively TRBD1 (5 bases). Germline-derived CDR1 and CDR2 are SNHLY and FYNNEI. This CDR3 is built from 13 residues. V lost 4 bases, J lost 2 bases, and 8 bases lay in between. The CDR3 DNA follows: TGTGCCAGCAGTGCTACAGGAAACACTGAAGCTTTCTTT. Amino acids: CASSATGNTEAFF.

The chain joins TRBV7-2 to TRBJ1-2; TRBD1 matches at 7 bases. Germline CDR1 SGHTA, CDR2 FQGNSA. This CDR3 contains 14 residues. The trim removed 4 bases at V and 4 bases at J, leaving 6 bases unmatched. As DNA, the CDR3 is TGTGCCAGCAGCTCGGTAGGGGGCGGCTATGGCTACACCTTC. Residues: CASSSVGGGYGYTF.

This clonotype showed up many times. This chain uses TRBV5-1 with TRBJ2-7; a weak D match, TRBD2 (6 bases). The CDR3 is 15 amino acids. The germline V gene encodes CDR1 SGHRS and CDR2 YFSETQ. V lost 1 base to trimming and J lost 0 bases, with 11 bases between them. The CDR3 region has the DNA TGCGCCAGCAGCTTGTTCGCGGGGAGCTCCTACGAGCAGTACTTC. This translates into CASSLFAGSSYEQYF.